The 30 T cell receptor beta chains given below trace back to one sample, sequenced in a study of neurological immune-mediated disorders. Each CDR3 protein is one row after TCRdb ran MiXCR on the 5' RACE reads. The table lists approximately 50,000 distinct CDR3 sequences, about a tenth of them singletons. Sequencing was performed on PBMCs. These receptors came from a man in his sixties or seventies with HTLV-1-associated myelopathy (HAM/TSP).

By its share, this clonotype is medium-sized. The genes are TRBV5-5 and TRBJ2-7, with 14 bases aligning to TRBD2. The V gene end was trimmed by 4 bases and the J gene end by 5 bases; junction bases not matched to a gene: 11. The CDR3 consists of 17 residues. CDR1 is SGHKS, CDR2 YYEKEE, per germline (reference sequence). Here the CDR3 DNA reads TGTGCCAGCAGCCGTTCCGGGACTAGCGGGAGTCCCCACGAGCAGTACTTC. Protein sequence: CASSRSGTSGSPHEQYF.

This clonotype was counted at least ten times. The V call is TRBV12-3 or TRBV12-4, the J call TRBJ2-7; D is undetermined. The CDR3 is 15 residues long. V was shortened by 5 bases and J by 3 bases, with 17 bases between the two germline ends. The chain's CDR3 is CASSPQLGGLYEQYF. CDR3 DNA sequence: TGTGCCAGCAGTCCTCAGTTAGGTGGCCTCTACGAGCAGTACTTC.

This clonotype came up many times. The gene calls are TRBV15 and TRBJ1-5; 8 bases fit TRBD1. From germline, CDR1 is LNHNV and CDR2 YYDKDF (reference sequence). The CDR3 is made up of 14 amino acids. V was clipped by 4 bases and J by 4 bases; unmatched bases: 3. The CDR3, as DNA: TGTGCCACCAGCACGGGGACAGGAAATCAGCCCCAGCATTTT. As protein: CATSTGTGNQPQHF.

A note on this clonotype: This clone may be a read error of a much larger clone one base away. The rearrangement joins TRBV3-1 to TRBJ2-7; TRBD1 might be the D (5 bases). With 3 bases removed from V and 6 bases from J, the gap between germline ends came to 18 bases. Per the germline V gene, CDR1 is LGHDT and CDR2 is YNNKEL (reference sequence). The CDR3 sequence is 15 residues long. The chain's CDR3 is CASSQGRILQVEQYF. The DNA of the CDR3 is TGTGCCAGCAGCCAGGGCCGGATACTACAGGTCGAGCAGTACTTC.

This clonotype was observed many times. V is TRBV4-3 and J is TRBJ1-3, with D possibly being TRBD1 (6 bases). The V gene's germline CDR1 is LGHNA and CDR2 YSLEER. This CDR3 spans 15 amino acids. The germline V and J ends were trimmed by 6 bases and 2 bases, with 14 bases remaining between them. This CDR3 is CASRGGAGAGNTIYF. The CDR3, as DNA: TGCGCCAGCAGGGGGGGGGCAGGAGCTGGAAACACCATATATTTT.

This clonotype was picked up many times. The chain uses TRBV20-1 and TRBJ1-1; 9 bases are a match to TRBD1. Germline V gives CDR1 DFQATT, CDR2 SNEGSKA (reference sequence). The CDR3 sequence is 16 residues long. After removal of 3 bases from V and 0 bases from J, the junction contained 8 bases not matched to a gene. The DNA for the CDR3 is TGCAGTGCTAGCGGACAGGGGAAGGGAGTGAACACTGAAGCTTTCTTT. As protein: CSASGQGKGVNTEAFF.

Many counts were recorded for this clonotype. V is TRBV7-2 and J is TRBJ2-1; 7 positions agree with TRBD2. The trim removed 1 base at V and 7 bases at J, leaving 13 bases unmatched. The CDR3 loop spans 17 amino acids. The germline V gene has CDR1 SGHTA and CDR2 FQGNSA. CDR3 bases: TGTGCCAGCAGCTTAGGAGTGGGCGGGAGTGGAGGGAATGAGCAGTTCTTC. Protein sequence: CASSLGVGGSGGNEQFF.

This clonotype was seen repeatedly, ten times or more. V is TRBV20-1 and J is TRBJ2-2; possibly TRBD2 for D (6 bases). CDR3 length: 14 residues. Trimming removed 3 bases at V and 1 base at J, with 9 bases between. From germline, CDR1 is DFQATT and CDR2 SNEGSKA (reference sequence). As DNA, the CDR3 is TGCAGTGCTAGGATGGGACTGAACACCGGGGAGCTGTTTTTT. It is translated as CSARMGLNTGELFF.

This clonotype was seen at least ten times. The rearrangement links TRBV12-3 or TRBV12-4 to TRBJ2-1, with 7 bases aligning to TRBD2. This CDR3 is built from 12 residues. Losses at the gene ends were 3 bases for V and 10 bases for J; bases not matched to a gene: 3. CDR3 sequence: CASSFPGGEQFF. DNA for the CDR3: TGTGCCAGCAGTTTTCCGGGAGGCGAGCAGTTCTTC.

The sample holds many counts of this clonotype. The chain combines TRBV9 with TRBJ2-1, with D possibly being TRBD2 (6 bases). The V end was cut by 5 bases, the J end by 0 bases, with 12 bases between. Germline V lookup: CDR1 SGDLS, CDR2 YYNGEE. The CDR3 contains 15 residues. CDR3 region: CASRSGPTSYNEQFF. Here the CDR3 DNA reads TGTGCCAGCAGGAGCGGGCCGACCTCCTACAATGAGCAGTTCTTC.

This clonotype came up many times. The chain couples TRBV20-1 to TRBJ2-3; D might be TRBD1 (5 bases). Germline CDR1 DFQATT, CDR2 SNEGSKA (reference sequence). The CDR3 has 13 amino acids. V dropped 5 bases and J dropped 3 bases, with 12 bases sitting between them. The CDR3 spells CSAWIGATDTQYF. The CDR3 DNA follows: TGCAGTGCTTGGATTGGGGCTACAGATACGCAGTATTTT.

Within the sample, this clonotype is medium-sized. The J gene is TRBJ2-7, the V gene TRBV29-1, with TRBD2 matching over 7 bases. V trimming: 4 bases; J trimming: 0 bases; junction bases outside the gene matches: 12. Per the germline V gene, CDR1 is SQVTM and CDR2 is ANQGSEA. The CDR3 has 16 residues. The CDR3 DNA sequence: TGCAGCGTTGGGGGGGATAGCGGGCTCAGCTCCTACGAGCAGTACTTC. Translating it yields CSVGGDSGLSSYEQYF.

Many counts were recorded for this clonotype. This chain links TRBV10-3 with TRBJ1-5; D may be TRBD1 (5 bases). The V and J ends lost 8 bases and 6 bases respectively, with 11 bases between them. Looked up from germline, CDR1 is ENHRY and CDR2 is SYGVKD. The CDR3 runs to 12 residues. CDR3 amino acids: CAIGGRRQPQHF. Written as DNA, the CDR3 is TGTGCCATCGGGGGTCGGCGTCAGCCCCAGCATTTT.

This clonotype was found many times. The V gene is TRBV29-1, the J gene TRBJ2-1; D is unclear. This CDR3 is built from 13 residues. Trimming removed 4 bases from V and 1 base from J, with 8 bases in between. From germline, CDR1 is SQVTM and CDR2 ANQGSEA. DNA for the CDR3: TGCAGCGTTGCCTGGGGTTCCTACAATGAGCAGTTCTTC. The encoded protein is CSVAWGSYNEQFF.

This clonotype was seen ten or more times. The V and J genes are TRBV7-9 and TRBJ2-7; no clear D. This CDR3 region has 11 residues. Looked up from germline, CDR1 is SEHNR and CDR2 is FQNEAQ (reference sequence). V lost 2 bases, J lost 7 bases, and 6 bases lay in between. As DNA, the CDR3 is TGTGCCAGCAGCTTAATGCGGGAGCAGTACTTC. Encoded protein: CASSLMREQYF.

Ten or more counts support this clonotype. The V call is TRBV9, the J call TRBJ2-7; D possibly corresponds to TRBD1 (6 bases). This CDR3 has 14 amino acids. The V end lost 0 bases, the J end lost 6 bases, and 13 bases lay between the germline ends. Per germline, CDR1 SGDLS and CDR2 YYNGEE. The CDR3 bases are TGTGCCAGCAGCGTAGGCCCCGCACAGGGCGAGCAGTACTTC. Amino acids: CASSVGPAQGEQYF.

This clonotype was detected ten times or more. CDR3 coding DNA: TGCAGTGCTACCGAAATTGAGAGGCGGAAAATTTACAATGAGCAGTTCTTC. It translates to CSATEIERRKIYNEQFF. This chain uses TRBV20-1 with TRBJ2-1; no firm D call. The germline gives CDR1 DFQATT, CDR2 SNEGSKA (reference sequence). V gave up 4 bases and J gave up 4 bases, with 23 bases separating them. The CDR3 length is 17 residues.

This clonotype was seen ten or more times. The chain links TRBV25-1 to TRBJ2-2; D is unresolved. The CDR3 has 13 amino acids. The V end lost 7 bases, the J end lost 4 bases, and 10 bases lay between the germline ends. The germline V gene has CDR1 MGHDK and CDR2 SYGVNS. The CDR3 loop is CASTRSVTGELFF. The CDR3 coding sequence is TGTGCCAGCACCCGCTCGGTCACCGGGGAGCTGTTTTTT.

The count of this clonotype is one. The chain has TRBV29-1 and TRBJ2-3; D tentatively reads TRBD1 or TRBD2 (5 bases each). From germline, CDR1 is SQVTM and CDR2 ANQGSEA. The germline V and J ends were trimmed by 3 bases and 0 bases, with 10 bases remaining between them. The CDR3 extends over 14 amino acids. CDR3 DNA: TGCAGCGTTGATCCTGGGGGTAGCACAGATACGCAGTATTTT. It is translated as CSVDPGGSTDTQYF.

The V call is TRBV4-1, the J call TRBJ2-3; D may correspond to TRBD1 or TRBD2 (5 bases each). Germline CDR1 MGHRA, CDR2 YSYEKL. This CDR3 contains 18 residues. V lost 2 bases and J lost 3, with 21 bases in between. The CDR3 DNA is TGCGCCAGCAGCCAAATTACGAAGACAGAGGGAGAGACAGATACGCAGTATTTT. Its translation is CASSQITKTEGETDTQYF.

This clonotype came up many times. The chain recombines TRBV7-2 with TRBJ1-1; D is unresolved. Trimming pared 5 bases from V and 0 bases from J, leaving 13 bases between. This CDR3 contains 15 residues. From germline, CDR1 is SGHTA and CDR2 FQGNSA. The CDR3 reads CASSRSAGVNTEAFF. The CDR3 coding sequence is TGTGCCAGCAGCCGGTCCGCCGGGGTGAACACTGAAGCTTTCTTT.

The sample holds many counts of this clonotype. The J gene is TRBJ1-6, the V gene TRBV7-2; a possible D gene is TRBD1 (5 bases). CDR3 size: 16 residues. CDR1 and CDR2 (germline): SGHTA, FQGNSA. Trimming stripped 3 bases from V and 6 bases from J, with 15 bases between. DNA for the CDR3: TGTGCCAGCAGCTTGAGACAGCGACTAATTAATTCACCCCTCCACTTT. This gives the protein CASSLRQRLINSPLHF.

This sequence joins TRBV6-2 or TRBV6-3 and TRBJ2-3; the match to TRBD2 covers 7 bases. V lost 5 bases, J lost 1 base, and 9 bases stayed unmatched. CDR1 is MNHEY and CDR2 is SVGEGT in the germline V gene. This CDR3 has 16 residues. DNA for the CDR3: TGTGCCAGCAGTCCCCAGCGGGGTTGGCGCACAGATACGCAGTATTTT. Protein product: CASSPQRGWRTDTQYF.

This clonotype appeared many times. V is TRBV4-1 and J is TRBJ2-7, with 7 bases fitting TRBD2. The germline V gene encodes CDR1 MGHRA and CDR2 YSYEKL. The CDR3 spans 17 residues. The V and J ends lost 2 bases and 2 bases, in that order; junction bases with no gene match: 12. For the CDR3, the DNA is TGCGCCAGCAGCCAAAGCTCGACGGGAGGCCCCACCTACGAGCAGTACTTC. It specifies CASSQSSTGGPTYEQYF.

This clonotype came up many times. This rearrangement joins TRBV12-3 or TRBV12-4 to TRBJ2-1; TRBD1 aligns across 10 bases. Unmatched junction bases numbered 11, after V lost 3 bases and J lost 6 bases. CDR3 size: 17 residues. CDR3 in DNA: TGTGCCAGCAGTTTGTTTCTTCGGACAGGGGGTGCCAATGAGCAGTTCTTC. Translation gives CASSLFLRTGGANEQFF.

Many counts were recorded for this clonotype. The gene calls are TRBV7-9 and TRBJ2-7, with 11 bases matching TRBD1. V was clipped by 6 bases and J by 6 bases; unmatched bases: 10. CDR3 length equals 15 residues. The V gene's germline CDR1 is SEHNR and CDR2 FQNEAQ (reference sequence). CDR3 protein: CASSDSGTGGREQYF. The CDR3 DNA reads TGTGCCAGCAGTGATTCCGGGACAGGGGGACGCGAGCAGTACTTC. Together with reference TRBV7-9 and TRBJ2-7, the CDR3 gives the full variable domain: DTGVSQNPRHKITKRGQNVTFRCDPISEHNRLYWYRQTLGQGPEFLTYFQNEAQLEKSRLLSDRFSAERPKGSFSTLEIQRTEQGDSAMYLCASSDSGTGGREQYFGPGTRLTVT.

This clonotype was seen at least ten times. This chain uses TRBV5-6 with TRBJ2-7, with D hard to call. The CDR3 spans 11 residues. The germline gives CDR1 SGHDT, CDR2 YYEEEE. Between the trimmed V and J ends, which lost 4 bases and 6 bases, there was a span of 8 bases. For the CDR3, the DNA is TGTGCCAGCAGCAAGTTGGGCGAGCAGTACTTC. This gives the protein CASSKLGEQYF.

In its sample, this clonotype was seen many times. This sequence joins TRBV9 and TRBJ2-1; 10 bases are a match to TRBD2. Germline V gene sequence: CDR1 SGDLS, CDR2 YYNGEE. The V segment lost 3 bases and the J segment 5 bases; nucleotides outside the gene matches: 8. The CDR3 has 16 amino acids. The CDR3 is CASSAELAGGNNEQFF. The CDR3 region has the DNA TGTGCCAGCAGCGCGGAATTAGCGGGAGGAAACAATGAGCAGTTCTTC.

This chain uses TRBV2 with TRBJ1-4; D is perhaps TRBD1 (5 bases). This CDR3 is built from 15 residues. Germline loops: CDR1 SNHLY, CDR2 FYNNEI. Trimming took off 4 bases at V and 8 bases at J, with 17 bases between the two ends. CDR3 coding DNA: TGTGCCAGCAGTGGTCAGCAGGGCTGGAGGGAAAAACTGTTTTTT. Protein: CASSGQQGWREKLFF.

This clonotype has ten or more counts. The chain recombines TRBV5-1 with TRBJ2-1; 8 bases line up with TRBD2. Germline V gene data show CDR1 as SGHRS and CDR2 as YFSETQ. The V and J ends lost 9 bases and 5 bases, in that order; junction bases with no gene match: 7. The CDR3 runs 13 residues. CDR3 sequence: CATRGGSDNEQFF. CDR3 sequence (DNA): TGCGCCACCCGCGGGGGGAGTGACAATGAGCAGTTCTTC.